This TCR beta chain was sequenced in a study of human T cells and chemical hapten exposure. In the library, unique molecular identifiers were attached to individual cDNA molecules. From the RACE reads, TCRdb called clonotypes with MiXCR, one entry per CDR3 protein. The sample carries over 300,000 distinct CDR3 sequences, roughly 5% recorded once. Time point specified: pre-sensitization, week 0. Specified treatment: therapeutic diphenylcyclopropenone sensitization with weekly scalp DPC. This CDR3 is built from 16 residues. Germline V gene data show CDR1 as SEHNR and CDR2 as FQNEAQ (reference sequence). V was pared by 0 bases and J by 0 bases, with 11 bases between. Findings and caveats of the study: It should be noted that donors had alopecia, so their immune response may differ from healthy people's. Unchanged with DPC sensitization were TCRs above 1 in 1000 frequency.

Turning to this clonotype: Its antigen is not known.

This rearrangement joins TRBV7-9 to TRBJ1-2; D is unresolved. The sample here was whole blood, taken in connection with sensitization to the hapten diphenylcyclopropenone (DPC). The sequence came from a woman aged 45-60 years with alopecia areata. Some clones in this sample may be carry-over from other donors' samples. The CDR3 spells CASSLATWYSNYGYTF. CDR3 bases: TGTGCCAGCAGCTTAGCGACTTGGTACTCTAACTATGGCTACACCTTC.